A selection of T cell receptor beta chains follows, all from one sample in a study of shared clonotypes between healthy human individuals. Sequencing used immunoSEQ multiplex PCR; TCRdb keeps in-frame clones, though not all of them. The data contain about 2.1 million clones, approximately 94% of them singletons. Sequencing was done on a sample of naive CD8+ T cells from PBMCs. These receptors all stem from a man between 18 and 29 years old in good health. Some clones in this sample may be carry-over from other donors' samples. The CDR3 runs from the conserved cysteine through the conserved F or W.

j_call v_call cdr3_aa
TRBJ1-4 TRBV27 CASSSDEDEKLFF
TRBJ2-3 TRBV29-1 CSVVLPMDTQYF
TRBJ1-1 TRBV5-5 CASSGVPNTEAFF
TRBJ2-7 TRBV4-1 CASSQDTTSGYEQYF
TRBJ2-1 TRBV11-2 CASSSPGVSGRAREQFF
TRBJ1-2 TRBV11-2 CASAQGWNYGYTF
TRBJ2-5 TRBV19 CASSWASGTQETQYF
TRBJ1-4 TRBV5-1 CASSLDPGANEKLFF
TRBJ2-5 TRBV9 CASSDAETQYF
TRBJ1-2 TRBV13 CASSYQGANGYTF
TRBJ2-7 TRBV10-1 CASSESWGPYEQYF
TRBJ2-2 TRBV27 CASSLNLGELFF
TRBJ2-1 TRBV9 CASSAQLAGPLDEQFF
TRBJ1-4 TRBV2 CASSGGRYLNEKLFF
TRBJ2-7 TRBV6-4 CASSEKGICPYEQYF
TRBJ2-7 TRBV28 CASSLAGSYEQYF
TRBJ2-1 TRBV12-5 CASGLAGRWGQFF
TRBJ2-2 TRBV4-3 CASSHYGTSGVTGELFF
TRBJ2-3 TRBV28 CASRRVAGGTDTQYF